A selection of T cell receptor beta chains follows, all from one sample in a study of blood T cells in healthy people across ages. TCRdb reanalysed the 5' RACE reads using MiXCR and keeps one entry per CDR3 protein. The sample lists 630,000 or so distinct CDR3 sequences; about 32% were seen once. The sample was blood. These receptors originate from an elderly woman in good health. Both conserved end residues are part of each CDR3. The order of the fields is J gene, V gene, D gene, clone size, CDR3 DNA, CDR3 protein. The D gene is left open where the match is weak. Not every row has a clone size; where given, it reads once, few, many or a size class.

TRBJ2-5	TRBV7-2	TRBD2	many	TGTGCCAGCACCCCTGTCCGGGGGGGGGAGACCCAGTACTTC	CASTPVRGGETQYF
TRBJ1-6	TRBV5-1	TRBD1	many	TGCGCCAGCAGCTTTTTTGGACAGGGAGATTCACCCCTCCACTTT	CASSFFGQGDSPLHF
TRBJ1-2	TRBV6-1	.	many	TGTGCCAGCAGTGAGACGGGATATGGCTACACCTTC	CASSETGYGYTF
TRBJ2-5	TRBV18	.	few	TGTGCCAGCTCACCACCGGTCCGGGAAACCTACAATGAGCAGTACTTC	CASSPPVRETYNEQYF
TRBJ2-1	TRBV7-6	.	.	TGTGCCAGCATCTTTGAGCTGAGCGGCGAGCAGTTCTTC	CASIFELSGEQFF
TRBJ2-5	TRBV20-1	.	many	TGCAGTGCTTCCGGGGTTCAAGAGACCCAGTACTTC	CSASGVQETQYF
TRBJ1-2	TRBV20-1	.	.	TGCAGTGCTAGAGATTTCGGCAGGGCGGATGGCTACACCTTC	CSARDFGRADGYTF
TRBJ2-3	TRBV10-3	.	many	TGTGCCATCAGTGAGTCGACTCAGGGGAGCACAGATACGCAGTATTTT	CAISESTQGSTDTQYF
TRBJ2-1	TRBV6-6	.	many	TGTGCCAGCAGTCAGACACGTTTCGAGCAGTTCTTC	CASSQTRFEQFF
TRBJ1-1	TRBV5-5	.	few	TGTGCCAGCAGTTGGGCGGCGAACACTGAAGCTTTCTTT	CASSWAANTEAFF
TRBJ2-1	TRBV7-3	TRBD2	many	TGTGCCAGCAGCTCCCAGGGCGGGGGGGCTGTCAATGAGCAGTTCTTC	CASSSQGGGAVNEQFF
TRBJ2-4	TRBV20-1	.	many	TGCAGTGCACCAGAGTTTGGGACCGAAAAAAACATTCAGTACTTC	CSAPEFGTEKNIQYF
TRBJ2-5	TRBV7-2	TRBD2	.	TGTGCCGGCAGCTTGAGGGGCGGGGGGGCCGGAGAGACCCAGTACTTC	CAGSLRGGGAGETQYF
TRBJ1-2	TRBV20-1	.	many	TGCAGTGCCCGGAAAAAATTGGGGTATGGCTACACCTTC	CSARKKLGYGYTF
TRBJ2-1	TRBV12-3/TRBV12-4	TRBD2	many	TGTGCCAGCAGTGCGGGACTAGCGAGCCACAATGAGCAGTTCTTC	CASSAGLASHNEQFF
TRBJ2-5	TRBV20-1	TRBD2	many	TGCAGTGCTAGGCCGCTAGCGGGGGCCGGGGGGACCCAGTACTTC	CSARPLAGAGGTQYF
TRBJ1-2	TRBV7-9	.	many	TGTGCCAGCAGCTTAGCGACGGCCTTCGTCTATGGCTACACCTTC	CASSLATAFVYGYTF
TRBJ1-2	TRBV5-1	.	many	TGCGCCAGCAGCTTCAGTGGAGGGACCCAAGGGGGCTATGGCTACACCTTC	CASSFSGGTQGGYGYTF
TRBJ1-6	TRBV3-1	.	many	TGTGCCAGCAGCCAAACCCCTTCCGGAGGTTCACCCCTCCACTTT	CASSQTPSGGSPLHF
TRBJ2-5	TRBV7-2	TRBD2	many	TGTGCCAGCGGACTAGCGGGGTTTGCGGAAGAGACCCAGTACTTC	CASGLAGFAEETQYF
TRBJ2-5	TRBV7-9	TRBD1	.	TGTGCCAGCAGCCCGCCGGACAGGGGGCGGCAAGAGACCCAGTACTTC	CASSPPDRGRQETQYF
TRBJ1-5	TRBV7-9	.	many	TGTGCCAGCAGCTTAGGGGGTGGGACCTTCAATCAGCCCCAGCATTTT	CASSLGGGTFNQPQHF
TRBJ2-5	TRBV4-2	TRBD2	many	TGTGCCAGCAGCCAAGATCCCGCGGGAGGGGGCGTAGAGACCCAGTACTTC	CASSQDPAGGGVETQYF
TRBJ2-4	TRBV6-6	.	few	TGTGCCAGCAGTATCAGAGGGGGGCAGTACTTC	CASSIRGGQYF
TRBJ1-6	TRBV5-6	.	few	TGTGCCAGCAGCGCTGAGGGGGGGAGATGGGATTCACCCCTCCACTTT	CASSAEGGRWDSPLHF
TRBJ2-3	TRBV5-1	.	few	TGCGCCAGCAGCTGGGAGGGCACAGATACGCAGTATTTT	CASSWEGTDTQYF
TRBJ2-7	TRBV3-1	.	.	TGTGCCAGCAGCCAGGGGCGGGCGGGATACGAGCAGTACTTC	CASSQGRAGYEQYF